This TCR beta chain was profiled in a study of shared clonotypes between healthy human individuals. The naive CD8 subset, CD45RO-negative cells positively selected for CCR7, excluded terminally differentiated effector memory CD45RA+ cells. Researchers divided each subset's genomic DNA evenly across several immunoSEQ plates. Sequenced by immunoSEQ multiplex PCR; TCRdb stores in-frame clones only, minus some. The profile shows 2 million or so clones, about 95% of them singletons. Turning to this clone: Its cognate antigen is unknown.

General study points: Shared clonotypes: 4.5% to 5% naive CD4, under 4% naive CD8, around 2.4% memory CD4, about 0.41% memory CD8. Rarefaction showed that sequencing of sorted subsets was incomplete (despite large depth). Among donors, sharing of clonotypes was expected to be affected by sequencing depth.

The CDR3 covers 15 residues. V was clipped by 1 base and J by 2 bases, with 13 bases between them. From germline, CDR1 is SGDLS and CDR2 YYNGEE. This receptor was taken from a man in his late teens or twenties in good health. The source material was naive CD8+ T cells sorted from blood. The chain uses TRBV9 and TRBJ2-7, with D possibly TRBD2 on 5 matching bases. CDR3 bases: TGTGCCAGCAGCGTAAGCCGAGAGGGTACCTACGAGCAGTACTTC. Its protein product is CASSVSREGTYEQYF.